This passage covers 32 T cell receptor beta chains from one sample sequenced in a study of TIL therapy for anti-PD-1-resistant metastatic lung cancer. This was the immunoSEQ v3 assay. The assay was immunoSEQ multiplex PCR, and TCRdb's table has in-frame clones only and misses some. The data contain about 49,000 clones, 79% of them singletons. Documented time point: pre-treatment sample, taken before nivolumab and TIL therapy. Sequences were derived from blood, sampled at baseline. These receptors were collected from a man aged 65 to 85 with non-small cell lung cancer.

This chain's CDR3 is CASSLDSGRAFF. The CDR3 DNA follows: TGTGCCAGCAGCTTGGACAGCGGGAGGGCTTTCTTT. V gene TRBV7-9 combines with J gene TRBJ1-1; maybe TRBD1 (6 bases). Germline assignment: CDR1 SEHNR and CDR2 FQNEAQ (reference sequence). This CDR3 is built from 12 residues. Trimming cost V 3 bases and J 11 bases, with 13 bases left between them.

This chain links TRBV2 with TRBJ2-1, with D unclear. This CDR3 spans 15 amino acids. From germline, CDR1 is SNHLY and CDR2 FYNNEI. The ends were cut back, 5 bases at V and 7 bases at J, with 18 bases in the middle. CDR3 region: CASSQEGSNRNEQFF. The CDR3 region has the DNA TGTGCCAGCAGTCAAGAAGGGTCGAATCGGAATGAGCAGTTCTTC.

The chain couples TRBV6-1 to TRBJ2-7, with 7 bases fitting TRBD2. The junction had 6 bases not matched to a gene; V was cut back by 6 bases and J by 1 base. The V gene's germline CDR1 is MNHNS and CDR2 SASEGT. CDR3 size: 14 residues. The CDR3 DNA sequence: TGTGCCAGCAGCCCGCAGCGGGGTTCCTACGAGCAGTACTTC. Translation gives CASSPQRGSYEQYF.

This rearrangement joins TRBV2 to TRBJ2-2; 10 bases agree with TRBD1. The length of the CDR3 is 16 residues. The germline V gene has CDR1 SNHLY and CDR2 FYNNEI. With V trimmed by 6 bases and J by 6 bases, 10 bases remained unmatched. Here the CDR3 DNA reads TGTGCCAGCAGGAAAGGACAGGGGGTGAGGGCCGGGGAGCTGTTTTTT. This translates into CASRKGQGVRAGELFF.

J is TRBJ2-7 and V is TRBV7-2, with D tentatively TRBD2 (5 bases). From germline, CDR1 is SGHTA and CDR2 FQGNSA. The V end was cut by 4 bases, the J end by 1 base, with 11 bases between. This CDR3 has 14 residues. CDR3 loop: CASSSGSYSYEQYF. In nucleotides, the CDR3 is TGTGCCAGCAGCTCGGGATCTTATTCCTACGAGCAGTACTTC.

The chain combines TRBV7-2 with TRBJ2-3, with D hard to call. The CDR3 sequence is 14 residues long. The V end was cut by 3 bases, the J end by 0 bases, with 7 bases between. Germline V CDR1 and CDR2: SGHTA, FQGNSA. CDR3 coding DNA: TGTGCCAGCAGCTTGGGCAGAAGCACAGATACGCAGTATTTT. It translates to CASSLGRSTDTQYF.

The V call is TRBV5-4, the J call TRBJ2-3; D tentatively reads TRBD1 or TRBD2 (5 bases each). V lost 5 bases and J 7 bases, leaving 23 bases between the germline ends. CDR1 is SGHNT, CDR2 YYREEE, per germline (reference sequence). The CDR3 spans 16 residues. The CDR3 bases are TGTGCCAGCAGTTCGGATAGCGTAGGGGTGTGGAATACGCAGTATTTT. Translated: CASSSDSVGVWNTQYF.

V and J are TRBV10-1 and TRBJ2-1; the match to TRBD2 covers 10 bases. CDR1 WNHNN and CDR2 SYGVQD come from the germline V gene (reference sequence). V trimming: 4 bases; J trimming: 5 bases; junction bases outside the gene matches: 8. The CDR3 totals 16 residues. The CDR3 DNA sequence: TGCGCCAGCAGTGCTTCTAGCGGGAGAAGTCACAATGAGCAGTTCTTC. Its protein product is CASSASSGRSHNEQFF.

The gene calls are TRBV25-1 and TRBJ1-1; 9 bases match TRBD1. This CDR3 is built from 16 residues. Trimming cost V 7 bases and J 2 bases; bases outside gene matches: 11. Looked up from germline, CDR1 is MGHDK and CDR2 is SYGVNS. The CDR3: CASIRDPGQGNTEAFF. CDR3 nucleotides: TGTGCCAGCATCAGGGATCCGGGACAGGGAAACACTGAAGCTTTCTTT. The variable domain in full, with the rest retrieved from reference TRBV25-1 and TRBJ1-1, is EADIYQTPRYLVIGTGKKITLECSQTMGHDKMYWYQQDPGMELHLIHYSYGVNSTEKGDLSSESTVSRIRTEHFPLTLESARPSHTSQYLCASIRDPGQGNTEAFFGQGTRLTVV.

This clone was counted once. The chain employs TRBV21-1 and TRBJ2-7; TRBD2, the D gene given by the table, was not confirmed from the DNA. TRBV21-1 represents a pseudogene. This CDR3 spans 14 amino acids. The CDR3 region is CASRPRTSAYEQYF. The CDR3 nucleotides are TGTGCCAGCAGGCCCCGGACTAGCGCCTACGAGCAGTACTTC.

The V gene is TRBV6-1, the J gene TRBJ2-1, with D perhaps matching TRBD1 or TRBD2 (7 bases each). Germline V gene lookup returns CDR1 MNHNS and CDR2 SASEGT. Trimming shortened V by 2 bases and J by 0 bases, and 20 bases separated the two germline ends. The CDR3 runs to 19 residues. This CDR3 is CASSENRGTSGTSYNEQFF. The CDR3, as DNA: TGTGCCAGCAGTGAAAACAGGGGAACCAGCGGGACCTCCTACAATGAGCAGTTCTTC.

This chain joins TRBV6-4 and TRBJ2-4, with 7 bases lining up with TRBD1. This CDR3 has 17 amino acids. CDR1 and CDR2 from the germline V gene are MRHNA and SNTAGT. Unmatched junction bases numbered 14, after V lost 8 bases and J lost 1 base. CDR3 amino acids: CASPGAAGGWAKNIQYF. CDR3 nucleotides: TGTGCCAGCCCAGGTGCGGCAGGGGGTTGGGCCAAAAACATTCAGTACTTC.

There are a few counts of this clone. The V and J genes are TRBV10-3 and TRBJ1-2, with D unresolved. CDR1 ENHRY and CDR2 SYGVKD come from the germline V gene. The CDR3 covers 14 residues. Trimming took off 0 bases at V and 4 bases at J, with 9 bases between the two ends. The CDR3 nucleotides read TGTGCCATCAGTGAGTCGACGGGAACCTATGGCTACACCTTC. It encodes CAISESTGTYGYTF.

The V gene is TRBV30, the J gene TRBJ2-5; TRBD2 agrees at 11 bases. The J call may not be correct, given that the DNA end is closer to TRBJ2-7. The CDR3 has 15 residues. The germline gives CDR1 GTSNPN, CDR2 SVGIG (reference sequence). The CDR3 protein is CAWRVTSGMFGEQYF. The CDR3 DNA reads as TGTGCCTGGAGAGTGACTAGCGGGATGTTCGGCGAGCAGTACTTC.

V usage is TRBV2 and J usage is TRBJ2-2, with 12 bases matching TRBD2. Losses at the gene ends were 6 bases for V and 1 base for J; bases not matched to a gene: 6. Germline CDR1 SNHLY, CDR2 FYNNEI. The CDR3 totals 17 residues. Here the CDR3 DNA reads TGTGCCAGCAGCCCCGGACTAGCGGGGCAGAACACCGGGGAGCTGTTTTTT. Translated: CASSPGLAGQNTGELFF.

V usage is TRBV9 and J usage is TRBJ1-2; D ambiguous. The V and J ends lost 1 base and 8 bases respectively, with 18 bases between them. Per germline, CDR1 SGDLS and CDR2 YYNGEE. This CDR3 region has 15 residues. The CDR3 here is CASSVSEGESSGYTF. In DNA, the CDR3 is TGTGCCAGCAGCGTATCGGAGGGTGAGAGTTCGGGCTACACCTTC.

CDR3 in DNA: TGTGCCAGCAGTGAAGTTGGGCCCCCAGATACGCAGTATTTT. Amino acids: CASSEVGPPDTQYF. This chain links TRBV6-1 with TRBJ2-3; D gene unclear. Deletions cut 1 base from V and 4 bases from J, with 9 bases between. From germline, CDR1 is MNHNS and CDR2 SASEGT. This CDR3 contains 14 residues.

CDR3 DNA: TGTGCCAGCAGGGTTCATACCGGGGAGCTGTTTTTT. As protein: CASRVHTGELFF. The rearrangement uses TRBV2 and TRBJ2-2; the D is unclear. Germline V gene sequence: CDR1 SNHLY, CDR2 FYNNEI. Trimming stripped 6 bases from V and 5 bases from J, with 7 bases between. The CDR3 totals 12 residues.

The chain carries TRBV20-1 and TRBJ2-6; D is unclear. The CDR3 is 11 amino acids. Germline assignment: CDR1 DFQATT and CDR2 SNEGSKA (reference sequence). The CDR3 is CRVRGANVLTF. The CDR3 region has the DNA TGCAGAGTTCGGGGGGCCAACGTCCTGACTTTC.

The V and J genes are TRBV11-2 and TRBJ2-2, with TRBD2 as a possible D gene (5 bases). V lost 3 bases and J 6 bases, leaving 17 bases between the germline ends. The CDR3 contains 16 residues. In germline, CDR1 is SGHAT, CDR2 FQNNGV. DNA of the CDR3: TGTGCCAGCAGCTTCTCGGGGTACGGAACCGCCGGGGAGCTGTTTTTT. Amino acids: CASSFSGYGTAGELFF.

CDR3 residues: CASSLGGSGNTIYF. The CDR3 bases are TGTGCCAGCAGCTTAGGAGGGAGCGGAAACACCATATATTTT. This rearrangement joins TRBV7-6 to TRBJ1-3; no clear D. There are 14 residues in the CDR3. The germline gives CDR1 SGHVS, CDR2 FNYEAQ. Trimming took off 1 base at V and 4 bases at J, with 8 bases between the two ends.

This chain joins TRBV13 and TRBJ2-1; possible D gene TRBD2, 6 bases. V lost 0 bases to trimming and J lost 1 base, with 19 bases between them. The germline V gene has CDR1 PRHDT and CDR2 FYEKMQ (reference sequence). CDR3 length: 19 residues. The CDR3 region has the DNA TGTGCCAGCAGCTTAGGCCCCCCCCGACAGACTAGATCCTACAATGAGCAGTTCTTC. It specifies CASSLGPPRQTRSYNEQFF.

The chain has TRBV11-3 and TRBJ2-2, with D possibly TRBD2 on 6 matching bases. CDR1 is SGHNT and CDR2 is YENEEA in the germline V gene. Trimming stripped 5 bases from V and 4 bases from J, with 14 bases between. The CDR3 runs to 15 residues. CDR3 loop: CASSRRGERTGELFF. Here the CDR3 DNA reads TGTGCCAGCAGCCGGAGGGGAGAGCGCACCGGGGAGCTGTTTTTT.

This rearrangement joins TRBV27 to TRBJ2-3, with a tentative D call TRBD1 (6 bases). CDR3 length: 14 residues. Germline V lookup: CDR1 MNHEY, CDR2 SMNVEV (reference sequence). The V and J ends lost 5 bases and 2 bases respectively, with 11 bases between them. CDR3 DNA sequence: TGTGCCAGCAGTCGGACAGTCTACACAGATACGCAGTATTTT. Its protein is CASSRTVYTDTQYF.

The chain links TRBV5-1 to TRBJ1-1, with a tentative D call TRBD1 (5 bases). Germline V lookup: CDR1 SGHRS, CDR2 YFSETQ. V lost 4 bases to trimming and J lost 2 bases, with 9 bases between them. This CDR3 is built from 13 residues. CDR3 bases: TGCGCCAGCAGCCCAGGGACCAACACTGAAGCTTTCTTT. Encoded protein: CASSPGTNTEAFF.

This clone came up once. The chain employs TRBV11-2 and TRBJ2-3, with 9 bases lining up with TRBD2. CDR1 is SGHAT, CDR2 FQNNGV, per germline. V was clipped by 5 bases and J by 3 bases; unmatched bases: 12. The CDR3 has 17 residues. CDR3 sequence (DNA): TGTGCCAGCAGCACCATTCGCGGGAGGGCCGGAACAGATACGCAGTATTTT. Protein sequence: CASSTIRGRAGTDTQYF.

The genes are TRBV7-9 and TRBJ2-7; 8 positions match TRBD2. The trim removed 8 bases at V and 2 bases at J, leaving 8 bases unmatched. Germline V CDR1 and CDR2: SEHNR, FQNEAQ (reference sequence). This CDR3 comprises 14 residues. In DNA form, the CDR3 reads TGTGCCAGCGCACAGCTAGCGGGTCCCTACGAGCAGTACTTC. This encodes CASAQLAGPYEQYF.

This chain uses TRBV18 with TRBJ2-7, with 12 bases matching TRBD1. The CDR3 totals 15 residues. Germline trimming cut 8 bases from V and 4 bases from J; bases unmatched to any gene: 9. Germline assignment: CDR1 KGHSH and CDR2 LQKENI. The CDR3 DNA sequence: TGTGCCAGCAAACCGGGACAGGGGGCTGCTTACGAGCAGTACTTC. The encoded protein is CASKPGQGAAYEQYF.

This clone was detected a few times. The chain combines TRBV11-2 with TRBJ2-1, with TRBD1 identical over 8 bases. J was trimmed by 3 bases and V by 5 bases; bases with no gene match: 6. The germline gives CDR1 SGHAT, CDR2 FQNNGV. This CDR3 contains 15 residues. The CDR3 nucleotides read TGTGCCAGCAGCACAGAGGACAGGGTCTACAATGAGCAGTTCTTC. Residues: CASSTEDRVYNEQFF.

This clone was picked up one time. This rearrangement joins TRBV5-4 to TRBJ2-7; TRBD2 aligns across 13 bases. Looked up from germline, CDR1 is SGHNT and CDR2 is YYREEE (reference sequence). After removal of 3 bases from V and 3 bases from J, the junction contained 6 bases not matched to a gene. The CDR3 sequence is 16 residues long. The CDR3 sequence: CASSSGLAGVRYEQYF. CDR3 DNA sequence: TGTGCCAGCAGCTCCGGACTAGCGGGAGTTCGCTACGAGCAGTACTTC.

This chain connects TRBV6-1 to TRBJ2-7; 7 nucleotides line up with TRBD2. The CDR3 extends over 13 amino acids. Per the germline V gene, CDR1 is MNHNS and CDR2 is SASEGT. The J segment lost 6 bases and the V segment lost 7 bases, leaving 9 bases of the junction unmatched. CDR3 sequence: CASTQGTKVEQYF. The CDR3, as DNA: TGTGCCAGCACCCAAGGGACTAAGGTCGAGCAGTACTTC.

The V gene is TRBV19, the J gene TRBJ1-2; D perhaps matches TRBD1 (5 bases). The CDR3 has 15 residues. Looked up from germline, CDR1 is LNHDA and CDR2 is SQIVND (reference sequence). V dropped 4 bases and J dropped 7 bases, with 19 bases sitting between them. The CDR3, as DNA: TGTGCCAGTAGTAAGGGATTGGGCAGGGAAGGTGGCTACACCTTC. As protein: CASSKGLGREGGYTF. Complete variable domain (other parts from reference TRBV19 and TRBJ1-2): DGGITQSPKYLFRKEGQNVTLSCEQNLNHDAMYWYRQDPGQGLRLIYYSQIVNDFQKGDIAEGYSVSREKKESFPLTVTSAQKNPTAFYLCASSKGLGREGGYTFGSGTRLTVV.